This T cell receptor (beta chain) was found in a study of shared clonotypes between healthy human individuals. Profiled with immunoSEQ multiplex PCR; TCRdb holds only in-frame clones, not every one. Of around 1.5 million clones listed, 95% to 99% are singletons. Germline CDR1 SGHDT, CDR2 YYEEEE. The CDR3 has 15 amino acids. Trimming cost V 4 bases and J 0 bases, with 11 bases left between them. The chain employs TRBV5-6 and TRBJ2-1; D unresolved. The sample was naive CD4+ T cells sorted from blood. As to subset: CD45RA+ positively selected. The sequence was collected from a man in his thirties or forties in good health. CDR3 in amino acids: CASSVVASSYNEQFF. The CDR3 bases are TGTGCCAGCAGCGTCGTCGCAAGCTCCTACAATGAGCAGTTCTTC.